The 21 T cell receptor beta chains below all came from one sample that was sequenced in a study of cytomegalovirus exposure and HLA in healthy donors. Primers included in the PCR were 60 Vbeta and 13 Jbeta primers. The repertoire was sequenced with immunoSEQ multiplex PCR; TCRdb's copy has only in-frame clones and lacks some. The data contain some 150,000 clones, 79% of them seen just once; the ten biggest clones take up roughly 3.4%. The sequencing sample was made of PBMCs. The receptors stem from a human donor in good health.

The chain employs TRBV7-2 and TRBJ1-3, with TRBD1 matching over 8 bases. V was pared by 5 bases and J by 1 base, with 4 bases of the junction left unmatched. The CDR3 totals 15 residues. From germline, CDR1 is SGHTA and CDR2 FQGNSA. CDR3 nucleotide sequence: TGTGCCAGCAGCCCCCGGACAGGGTCTGGAAACACCATATATTTT. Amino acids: CASSPRTGSGNTIYF.

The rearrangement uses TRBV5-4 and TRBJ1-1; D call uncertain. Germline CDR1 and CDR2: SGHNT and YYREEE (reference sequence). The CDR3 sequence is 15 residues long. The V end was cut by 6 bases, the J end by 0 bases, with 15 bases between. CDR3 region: CASTNLNFMNTEAFF. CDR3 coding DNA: TGTGCCAGCACCAACTTGAATTTCATGAACACTGAAGCTTTCTTT.

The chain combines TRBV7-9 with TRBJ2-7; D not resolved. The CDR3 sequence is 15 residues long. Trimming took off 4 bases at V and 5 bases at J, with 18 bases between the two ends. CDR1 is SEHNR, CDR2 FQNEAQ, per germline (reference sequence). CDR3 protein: CASSSHDSLYNEQYF. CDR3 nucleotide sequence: TGTGCCAGCAGCTCCCACGACTCATTGTACAACGAGCAGTACTTC.

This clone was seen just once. CDR3 nucleotides: TGTGCCAGCAGCCCGTGGGGGGGATTGGGGGAGCTGTTTTTT. Protein: CASSPWGGLGELFF. V usage is TRBV7-2 and J usage is TRBJ2-2; 7 bases are a match to TRBD2. The trim removed 5 bases at V and 8 bases at J, leaving 8 bases unmatched. This CDR3 has 14 amino acids. CDR1 and CDR2 (germline): SGHTA, FQGNSA.

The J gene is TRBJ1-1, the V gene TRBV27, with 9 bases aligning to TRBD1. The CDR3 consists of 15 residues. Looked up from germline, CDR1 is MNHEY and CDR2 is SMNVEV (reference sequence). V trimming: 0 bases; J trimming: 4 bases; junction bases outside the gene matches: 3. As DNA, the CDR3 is TGTGCCAGCAGTTTATCTCGGACAGGGGCCACTGAAGCTTTCTTT. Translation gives CASSLSRTGATEAFF.

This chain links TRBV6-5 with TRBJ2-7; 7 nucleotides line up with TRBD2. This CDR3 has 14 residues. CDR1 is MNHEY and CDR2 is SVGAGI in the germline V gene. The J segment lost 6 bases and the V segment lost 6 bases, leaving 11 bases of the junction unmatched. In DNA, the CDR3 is TGTGCCAGCAGACCCCAGCGGGGAAGGGGCGAGCAGTACTTC. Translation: CASRPQRGRGEQYF.

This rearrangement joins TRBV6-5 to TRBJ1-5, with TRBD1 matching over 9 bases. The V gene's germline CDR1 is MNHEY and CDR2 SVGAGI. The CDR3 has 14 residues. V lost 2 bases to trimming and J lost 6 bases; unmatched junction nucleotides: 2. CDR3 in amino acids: CASSYGTGSQPQHF. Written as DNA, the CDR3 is TGTGCCAGCAGTTACGGGACAGGGTCTCAGCCCCAGCATTTT.

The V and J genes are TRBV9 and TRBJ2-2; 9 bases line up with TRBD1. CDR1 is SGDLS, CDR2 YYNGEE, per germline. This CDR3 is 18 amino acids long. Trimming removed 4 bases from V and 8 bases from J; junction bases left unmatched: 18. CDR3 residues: CASSSRTGAIVGAGELFF. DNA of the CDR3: TGTGCCAGCAGCTCCCGGACAGGGGCGATCGTCGGGGCAGGGGAGCTGTTTTTT.

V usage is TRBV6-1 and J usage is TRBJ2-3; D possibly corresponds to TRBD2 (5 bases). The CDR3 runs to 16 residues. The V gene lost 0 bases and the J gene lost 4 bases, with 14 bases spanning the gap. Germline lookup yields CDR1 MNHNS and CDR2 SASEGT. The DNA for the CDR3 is TGTGCCAGCAGTGAAGCGCTAGGTCTTAGCGCAGATACGCAGTATTTT. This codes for CASSEALGLSADTQYF.

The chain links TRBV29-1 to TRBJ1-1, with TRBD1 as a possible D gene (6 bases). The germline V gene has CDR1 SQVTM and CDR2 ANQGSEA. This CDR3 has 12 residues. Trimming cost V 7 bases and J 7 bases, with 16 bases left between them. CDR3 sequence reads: CSAQGWEREAFF. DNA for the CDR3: TGCAGCGCTCAGGGGTGGGAACGTGAAGCTTTCTTT.

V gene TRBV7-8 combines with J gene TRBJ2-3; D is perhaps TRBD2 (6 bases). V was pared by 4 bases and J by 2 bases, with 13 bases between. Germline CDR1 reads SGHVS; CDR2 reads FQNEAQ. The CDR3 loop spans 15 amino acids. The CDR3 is CASSSAGGITDTQYF. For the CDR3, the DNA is TGTGCCAGCAGCTCTGCCGGAGGGATCACAGATACGCAGTATTTT.

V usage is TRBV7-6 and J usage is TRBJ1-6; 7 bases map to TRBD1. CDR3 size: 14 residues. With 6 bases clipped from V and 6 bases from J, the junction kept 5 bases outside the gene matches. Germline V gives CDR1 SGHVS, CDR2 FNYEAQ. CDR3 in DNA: TGTGCCAGCAGTTCAGGGGGGTTTAATTCACCCCTCCACTTT. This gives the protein CASSSGGFNSPLHF.

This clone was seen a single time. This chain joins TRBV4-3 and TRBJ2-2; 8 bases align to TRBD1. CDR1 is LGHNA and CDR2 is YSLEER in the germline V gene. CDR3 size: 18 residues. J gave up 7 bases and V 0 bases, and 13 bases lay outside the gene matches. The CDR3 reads CASSQDSGQGLSGGELFF. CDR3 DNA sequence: TGCGCCAGCAGCCAAGATAGTGGACAGGGCCTTTCTGGCGGGGAGCTGTTTTTT.

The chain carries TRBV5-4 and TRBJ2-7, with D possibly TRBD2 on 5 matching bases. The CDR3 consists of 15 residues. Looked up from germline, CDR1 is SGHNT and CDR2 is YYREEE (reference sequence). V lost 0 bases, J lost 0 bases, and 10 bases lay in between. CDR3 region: CASSLAGVSSYEQYF. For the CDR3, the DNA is TGTGCCAGCAGCTTGGCCGGGGTGAGCTCCTACGAGCAGTACTTC.

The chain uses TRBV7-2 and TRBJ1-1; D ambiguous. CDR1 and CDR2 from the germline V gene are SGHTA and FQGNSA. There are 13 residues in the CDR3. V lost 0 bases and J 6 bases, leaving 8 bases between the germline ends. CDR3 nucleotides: TGTGCCAGCAGCTTAGCCTCGGGTGCTGAAGCTTTCTTT. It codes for CASSLASGAEAFF. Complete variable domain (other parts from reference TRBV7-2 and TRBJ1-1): GAGVSQSPSNKVTEKGKDVELRCDPISGHTALYWYRQSLGQGLEFLIYFQGNSAPDKSGLPSDRFSAERTGGSVSTLTIQRTQQEDSAVYLCASSLASGAEAFFGQGTRLTVV.

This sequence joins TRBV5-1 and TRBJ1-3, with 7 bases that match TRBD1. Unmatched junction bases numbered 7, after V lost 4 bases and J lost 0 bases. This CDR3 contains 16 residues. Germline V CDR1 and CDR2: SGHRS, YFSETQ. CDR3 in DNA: TGCGCCAGCAGCCCCGGACAGGTCGACTCTGGAAACACCATATATTTT. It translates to CASSPGQVDSGNTIYF. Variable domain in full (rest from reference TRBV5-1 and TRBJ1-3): KAGVTQTPRYLIKTRGQQVTLSCSPISGHRSVSWYQQTPGQGLQFLFEYFSETQRNKGNFPGRFSGRQFSNSRSEMNVSTLELGDSALYLCASSPGQVDSGNTIYFGEGSWLTVV.

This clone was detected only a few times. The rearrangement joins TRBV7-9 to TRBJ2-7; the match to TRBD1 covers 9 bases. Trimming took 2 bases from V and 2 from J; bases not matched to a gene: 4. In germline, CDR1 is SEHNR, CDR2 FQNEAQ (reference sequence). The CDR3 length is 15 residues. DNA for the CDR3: TGTGCCAGCAGCTTAAGGGGGACAGGGACCTACGAGCAGTACTTC. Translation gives CASSLRGTGTYEQYF. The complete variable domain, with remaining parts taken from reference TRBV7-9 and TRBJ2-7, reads DTGVSQNPRHKITKRGQNVTFRCDPISEHNRLYWYRQTLGQGPEFLTYFQNEAQLEKSRLLSDRFSAERPKGSFSTLEIQRTEQGDSAMYLCASSLRGTGTYEQYFGPGTRLTVT.

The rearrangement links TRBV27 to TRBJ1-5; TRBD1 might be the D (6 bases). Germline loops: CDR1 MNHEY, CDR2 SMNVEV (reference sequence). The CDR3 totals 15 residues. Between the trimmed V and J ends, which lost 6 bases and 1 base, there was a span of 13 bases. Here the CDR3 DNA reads TGTGCCAGCAGGCCCGACAGGAGGAGCAATCAGCCCCAGCATTTT. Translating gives CASRPDRRSNQPQHF.

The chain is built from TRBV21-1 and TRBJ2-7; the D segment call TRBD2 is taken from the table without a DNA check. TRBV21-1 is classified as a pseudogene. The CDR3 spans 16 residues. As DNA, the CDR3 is TGTGCCAGCCCCGGGACTAGCGGGCATCTAGCCTACGAGCAGTACTTC. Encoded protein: CASPGTSGHLAYEQYF.

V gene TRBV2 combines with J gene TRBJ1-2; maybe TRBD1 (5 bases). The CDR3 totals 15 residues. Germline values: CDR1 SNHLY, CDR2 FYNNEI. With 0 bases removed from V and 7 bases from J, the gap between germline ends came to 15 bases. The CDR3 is CASSEALGVPPGYTF. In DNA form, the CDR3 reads TGTGCCAGCAGTGAAGCGCTAGGGGTTCCCCCTGGCTACACCTTC.

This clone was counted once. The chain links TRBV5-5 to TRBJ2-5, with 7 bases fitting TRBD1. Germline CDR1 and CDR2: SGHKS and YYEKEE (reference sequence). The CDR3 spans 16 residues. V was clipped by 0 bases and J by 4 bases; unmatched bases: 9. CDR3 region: CASSLGQGVTGETQYF. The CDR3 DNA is TGTGCCAGCAGCTTGGGTCAGGGGGTGACCGGAGAGACCCAGTACTTC.